The next 3 T cell receptor beta chains were all read from a single sample in a study of cytomegalovirus exposure and HLA in healthy donors. PCR used 60 Vbeta primers and 13 Jbeta primers. Some clones are missing from TCRdb's copy, which holds only in-frame ones; the method was immunoSEQ multiplex PCR. The sample records approximately 35,000 clones, 84% being singletons. Specimen: PBMCs. The source of these receptors is a woman between 18 and 29 years old in good health and CMV-seronegative.

The genes are TRBV29-1 and TRBJ2-7; no clear D gene. The CDR3 sequence is 13 residues long. CDR1 SQVTM and CDR2 ANQGSEA come from the germline V gene. Trimming took 4 bases from V and 2 from J, leaving 12 bases between them. The CDR3 DNA reads as TGCAGCGTTGGCAACAGAGTAGCCTACGAGCAGTACTTC. As protein: CSVGNRVAYEQYF.

This CDR3 is CASSSDYRNEQFF. The CDR3 nucleotides read TGTGCCAGCAGCTCGGACTATCGCAATGAGCAGTTCTTC. The chain has TRBV7-6 and TRBJ2-1; TRBD2 might be the D (6 bases). There are 13 residues in the CDR3. V was trimmed by 4 bases and J by 6 bases, leaving 10 bases between them. Germline loops: CDR1 SGHVS, CDR2 FNYEAQ.

The gene calls are TRBV5-1 and TRBJ1-1; D unclear. The V and J ends lost 4 bases and 2 bases respectively, with 12 bases between them. There are 14 residues in the CDR3. CDR1 is SGHRS and CDR2 is YFSETQ in the germline V gene. In nucleotides, the CDR3 is TGCGCCAGCAGCCCCCAGACGGGAAACACTGAAGCTTTCTTT. Protein: CASSPQTGNTEAFF.